The sequence of this T cell receptor beta chain was determined in a study of T cell responses to AZD1222 COVID-19 vaccine. Overall study: Pooling was applied to second doses at about 4 or about 12 weeks.

Sequenced by immunoSEQ multiplex PCR; TCRdb stores in-frame clones only, minus some. The sample shows more than 150,000 clones, almost 90% of them seen only once. CDR1 and CDR2 from the germline V gene are GTSNPN and SVGIG (reference sequence). The ends were cut back, 3 bases at V and 13 bases at J, with 15 bases in the middle. CDR3 length: 11 residues. Notes on this clone: The antigen remains undetermined.

Study-wide points: Most donors were white British and more were female, and clonal diversity was possibly underestimated. Baseline serostatus was positive in only a handful of AZD1222 recipients. Spike-specific TCR breadth and depth both grew after two AZD1222 doses.

This chain joins TRBV30 and TRBJ1-2; weak D call: TRBD1 (6 bases). The receptor comes from an adult in good health. The source material was peripheral blood, sampled on day 0 of AZD1222 vaccination. The CDR3, as DNA: TGTGCCTGGAGCGGACAGCTGGTCCCCACCTTC. Translating gives CAWSGQLVPTF.